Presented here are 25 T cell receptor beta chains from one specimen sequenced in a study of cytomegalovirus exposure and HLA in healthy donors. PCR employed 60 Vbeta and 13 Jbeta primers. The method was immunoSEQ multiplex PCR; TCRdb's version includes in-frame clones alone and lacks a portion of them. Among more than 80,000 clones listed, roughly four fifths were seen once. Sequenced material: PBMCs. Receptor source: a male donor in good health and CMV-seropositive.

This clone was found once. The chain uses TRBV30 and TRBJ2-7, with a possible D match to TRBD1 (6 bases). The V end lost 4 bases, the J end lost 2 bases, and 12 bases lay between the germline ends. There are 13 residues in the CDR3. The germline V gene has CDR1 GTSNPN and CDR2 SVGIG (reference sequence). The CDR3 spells CAWMGDNTYEQYF. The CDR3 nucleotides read TGTGCCTGGATGGGGGACAATACCTACGAGCAGTACTTC.

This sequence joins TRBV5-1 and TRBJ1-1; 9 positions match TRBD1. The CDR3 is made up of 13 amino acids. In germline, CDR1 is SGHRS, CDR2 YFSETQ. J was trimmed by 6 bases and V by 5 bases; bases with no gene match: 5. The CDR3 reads CASSQQGAPEAFF. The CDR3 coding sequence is TGCGCCAGCAGTCAACAGGGGGCCCCTGAAGCTTTCTTT. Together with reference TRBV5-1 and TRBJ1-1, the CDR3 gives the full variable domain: KAGVTQTPRYLIKTRGQQVTLSCSPISGHRSVSWYQQTPGQGLQFLFEYFSETQRNKGNFPGRFSGRQFSNSRSEMNVSTLELGDSALYLCASSQQGAPEAFFGQGTRLTVV.

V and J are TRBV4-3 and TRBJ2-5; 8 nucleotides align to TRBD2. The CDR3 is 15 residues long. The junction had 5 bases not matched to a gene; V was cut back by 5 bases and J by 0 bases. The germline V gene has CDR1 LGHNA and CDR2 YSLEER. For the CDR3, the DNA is TGCGCCAGCAGCAGAACGGGGGGGTACCAAGAGACCCAGTACTTC. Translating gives CASSRTGGYQETQYF.

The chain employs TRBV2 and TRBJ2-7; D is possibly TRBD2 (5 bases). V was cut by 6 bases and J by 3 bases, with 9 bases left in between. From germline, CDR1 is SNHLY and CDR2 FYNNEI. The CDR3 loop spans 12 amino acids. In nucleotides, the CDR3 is TGTGCCAGCAGCCTGGCGGGCTACGAGCAGTACTTC. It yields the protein CASSLAGYEQYF.

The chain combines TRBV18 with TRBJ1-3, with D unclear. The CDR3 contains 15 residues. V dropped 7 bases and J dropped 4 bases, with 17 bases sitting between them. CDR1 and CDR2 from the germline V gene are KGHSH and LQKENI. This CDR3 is CASFTTQRSGNTIYF. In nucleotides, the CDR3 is TGTGCCAGCTTCACCACGCAGAGGTCAGGAAACACCATATATTTT.

For the CDR3, the DNA is TGTGCCAGCAGTTTTTCGCGGGGGGCCTCCTACGAGCAGTACTTC. It translates to CASSFSRGASYEQYF. J is TRBJ2-7 and V is TRBV6-6, with 8 bases fitting TRBD2. J lost 0 bases, V lost 4 bases, and 5 bases had no gene match. Germline loops: CDR1 MNHNY, CDR2 SVGAGI (reference sequence). This CDR3 region has 15 residues.

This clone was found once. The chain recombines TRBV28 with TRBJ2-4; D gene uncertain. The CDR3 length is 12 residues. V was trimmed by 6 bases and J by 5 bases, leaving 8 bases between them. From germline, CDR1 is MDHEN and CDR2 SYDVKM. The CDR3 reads CASSEIQNIQYF. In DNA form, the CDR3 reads TGTGCCAGCAGCGAGATACAAAACATTCAGTACTTC.

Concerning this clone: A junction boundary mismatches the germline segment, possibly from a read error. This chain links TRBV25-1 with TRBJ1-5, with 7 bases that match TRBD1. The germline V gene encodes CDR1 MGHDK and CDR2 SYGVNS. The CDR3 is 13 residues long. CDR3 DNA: TGTGCCAGCAGTGAACAGGGGGGACAGCCCCAGAATTTT. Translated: CASSEQGGQPQNF.

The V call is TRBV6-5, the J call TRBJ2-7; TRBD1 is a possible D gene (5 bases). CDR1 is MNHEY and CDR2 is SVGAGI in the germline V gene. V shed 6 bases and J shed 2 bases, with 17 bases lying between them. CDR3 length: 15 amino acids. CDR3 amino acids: CASRANTGATYEQYF. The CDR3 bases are TGTGCCAGCAGAGCAAATACAGGCGCAACCTACGAGCAGTACTTC.

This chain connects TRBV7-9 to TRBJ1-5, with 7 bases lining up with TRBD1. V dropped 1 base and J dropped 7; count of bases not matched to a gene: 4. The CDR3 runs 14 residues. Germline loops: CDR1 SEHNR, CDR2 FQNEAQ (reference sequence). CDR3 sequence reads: CASSLDRGSQPQHF. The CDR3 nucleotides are TGTGCCAGCAGCTTAGACAGGGGATCGCAGCCCCAGCATTTT.

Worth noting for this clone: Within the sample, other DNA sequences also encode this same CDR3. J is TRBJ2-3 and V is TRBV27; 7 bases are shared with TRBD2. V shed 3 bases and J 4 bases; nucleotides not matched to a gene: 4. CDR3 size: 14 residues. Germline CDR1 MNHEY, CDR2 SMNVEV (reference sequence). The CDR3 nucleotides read TGTGCCAGCAGTTTCTCTCGGGGGGCAGATACGCAGTATTTT. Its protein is CASSFSRGADTQYF.

As DNA, the CDR3 is TGCAGCGTTATGACCGGGTATGACTATGGCTACACCTTC. This gives the protein CSVMTGYDYGYTF. This rearrangement joins TRBV29-1 to TRBJ1-2; D remains unclear. Per the germline V gene, CDR1 is SQVTM and CDR2 is ANQGSEA. The CDR3 runs to 13 residues. V was shortened by 5 bases and J by 3 bases, with 13 bases between the two germline ends. Full variable domain (missing parts from reference TRBV29-1 and TRBJ1-2): SAVISQKPSRDICQRGTSLTIQCQVDSQVTMMFWYRQQPGQSLTLIATANQGSEATYESGFVIDKFPISRPNLTFSTLTVSNMSPEDSSIYLCSVMTGYDYGYTFGSGTRLTVV.

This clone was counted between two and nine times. This chain's CDR3 is CASSLDPRGTEAFF. CDR3 in DNA: TGTGCCAGCAGCTTGGACCCGAGAGGGACTGAAGCTTTCTTT. V gene TRBV5-4 combines with J gene TRBJ1-1, with D unclear. CDR3 length equals 14 residues. The germline V gene encodes CDR1 SGHNT and CDR2 YYREEE (reference sequence). The V and J ends lost 0 bases and 5 bases respectively, with 11 bases between them.

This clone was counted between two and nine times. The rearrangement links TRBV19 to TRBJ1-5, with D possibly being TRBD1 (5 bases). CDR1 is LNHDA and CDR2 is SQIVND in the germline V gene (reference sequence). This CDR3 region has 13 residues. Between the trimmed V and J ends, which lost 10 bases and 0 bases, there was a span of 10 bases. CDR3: CATGGVSNQPQHF. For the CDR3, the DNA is TGTGCCACTGGAGGGGTTAGCAATCAGCCCCAGCATTTT.

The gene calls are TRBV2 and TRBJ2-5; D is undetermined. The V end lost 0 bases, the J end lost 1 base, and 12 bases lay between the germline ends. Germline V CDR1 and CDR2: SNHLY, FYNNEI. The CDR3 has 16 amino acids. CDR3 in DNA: TGTGCCAGCAGTGAAGCTAGGCCCTGGGCCCAAGAGACCCAGTACTTC. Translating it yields CASSEARPWAQETQYF.

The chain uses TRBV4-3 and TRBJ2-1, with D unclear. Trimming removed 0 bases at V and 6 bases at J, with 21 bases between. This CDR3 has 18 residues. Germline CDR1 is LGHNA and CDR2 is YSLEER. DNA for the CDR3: TGCGCCAGCAGCCAAGATCCCAGACACGATTCAGCCCCCAATGAGCAGTTCTTC. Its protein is CASSQDPRHDSAPNEQFF.

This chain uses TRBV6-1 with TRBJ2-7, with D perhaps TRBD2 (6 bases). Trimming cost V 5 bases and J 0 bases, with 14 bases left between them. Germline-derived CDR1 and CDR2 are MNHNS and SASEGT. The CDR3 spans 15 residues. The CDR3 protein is CASSRERTSSYEQYF. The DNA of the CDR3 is TGTGCCAGCAGTCGGGAGCGGACCAGCTCCTACGAGCAGTACTTC.

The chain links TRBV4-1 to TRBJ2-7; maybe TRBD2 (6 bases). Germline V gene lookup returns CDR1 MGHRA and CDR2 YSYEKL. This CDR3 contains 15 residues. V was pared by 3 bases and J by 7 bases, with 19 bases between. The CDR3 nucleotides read TGCGCCAGCAGCCAGGGGCAGGGCGGGGTGAGAGAGCAGTACTTC. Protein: CASSQGQGGVREQYF.

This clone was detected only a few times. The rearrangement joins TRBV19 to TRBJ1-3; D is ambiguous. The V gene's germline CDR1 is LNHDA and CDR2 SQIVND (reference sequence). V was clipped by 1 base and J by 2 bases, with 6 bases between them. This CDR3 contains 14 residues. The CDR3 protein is CASSIGGTGNTIYF. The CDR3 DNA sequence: TGTGCCAGTAGTATAGGCGGAACTGGAAACACCATATATTTT.

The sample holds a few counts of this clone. Here the CDR3 reads CASAAILDSSYEQYF. CDR3 nucleotide sequence: TGTGCCAGCGCTGCCATATTGGACAGCTCCTACGAGCAGTACTTC. J is TRBJ2-7 and V is TRBV7-9; TRBD1 is a possible D gene (6 bases). The V and J ends lost 8 bases and 0 bases respectively, with 17 bases between them. CDR1 SEHNR and CDR2 FQNEAQ come from the germline V gene (reference sequence). This CDR3 is 15 amino acids long.

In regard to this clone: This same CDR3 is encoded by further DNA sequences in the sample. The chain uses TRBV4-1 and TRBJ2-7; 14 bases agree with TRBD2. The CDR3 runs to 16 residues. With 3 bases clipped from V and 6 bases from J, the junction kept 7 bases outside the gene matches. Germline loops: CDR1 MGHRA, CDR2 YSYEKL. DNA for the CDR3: TGCGCCAGCAGCCAGGACCGACTAGCGGGAGGGGGCGAGCAGTACTTC. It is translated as CASSQDRLAGGGEQYF.

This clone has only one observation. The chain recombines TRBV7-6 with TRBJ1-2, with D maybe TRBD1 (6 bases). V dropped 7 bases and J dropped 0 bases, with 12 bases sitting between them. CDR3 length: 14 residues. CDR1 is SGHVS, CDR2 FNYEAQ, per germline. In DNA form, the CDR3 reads TGTGCCAGCAACACAGGGACCCCTAACTATGGCTACACCTTC. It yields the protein CASNTGTPNYGYTF.

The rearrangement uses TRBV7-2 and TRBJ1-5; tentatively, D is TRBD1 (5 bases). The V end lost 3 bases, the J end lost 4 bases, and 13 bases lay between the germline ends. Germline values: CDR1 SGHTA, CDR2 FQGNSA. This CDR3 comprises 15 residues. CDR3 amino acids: CASSLGPGKNQPQHF. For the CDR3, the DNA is TGTGCCAGCAGCTTGGGGCCCGGAAAGAATCAGCCCCAGCATTTT.

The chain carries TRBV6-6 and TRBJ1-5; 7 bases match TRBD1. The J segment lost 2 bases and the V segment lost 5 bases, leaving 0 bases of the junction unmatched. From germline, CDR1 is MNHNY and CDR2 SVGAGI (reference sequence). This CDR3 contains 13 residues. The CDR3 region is CASSTGGNQPQHF. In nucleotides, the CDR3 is TGTGCCAGCAGTACAGGGGGCAATCAGCCCCAGCATTTT.

The CDR3 bases are TGTGCCAGCAGCTTTCTTTACCGAGAGTACGAGCAGTACTTC. Translating gives CASSFLYREYEQYF. The V gene is TRBV5-6, the J gene TRBJ2-7; D ambiguous. CDR3 length: 14 residues. Germline V gives CDR1 SGHDT, CDR2 YYEEEE. The V end lost 2 bases, the J end lost 4 bases, and 13 bases lay between the germline ends.